This entry lists 26 T cell receptor beta chains sequenced from one sample in a study of T cells in Graves' hyperthyroidism and ophthalmopathy. Amplification targeted TCR beta CDR3 regions from RNA transcripts. When the TCR CDR3 underwent first-round RT-PCR, the HTBI primer set was used. TCRdb reprocessed the multiplex PCR reads with MiXCR, giving one entry per CDR3 protein. This sample has 540,000 or so distinct CDR3 sequences, with about 15% found just once. The sample consisted of blood. All receptors derive from a woman aged 25 to 45 with Graves' hyperthyroidism.

This clonotype was counted only a few times. CDR3 protein: CASSPNGGHITYEQYF. For the CDR3, the DNA is TGCGCCAGCAGCCCCAACGGGGGCCATATAACCTACGAGCAGTACTTC. The chain employs TRBV5-1 and TRBJ2-7; tentatively, D is TRBD1 or TRBD2 (6 bases each). The V gene's germline CDR1 is SGHRS and CDR2 YFSETQ. V was clipped by 4 bases and J by 2 bases, with 19 bases between them. This CDR3 is built from 16 residues.

This clonotype was seen many times. V and J are TRBV3-1 and TRBJ2-1; possible D gene TRBD2, 6 bases. Germline CDR1 LGHDT, CDR2 YNNKEL (reference sequence). This CDR3 spans 15 amino acids. Trimming took 1 base from V and 0 from J, leaving 7 bases between them. CDR3 in amino acids: CASSQGLGSYNEQFF. In DNA, the CDR3 is TGTGCCAGCAGCCAAGGACTAGGCTCCTACAATGAGCAGTTCTTC.

This clonotype occurred many times. The CDR3 sequence is CASRMTYVIEAAFF. The CDR3 DNA sequence: TGTGCCAGCAGGATGACATACGTAATCGAGGCCGCTTTCTTT. The chain uses TRBV2 and TRBJ1-1, with D hard to call. The CDR3 contains 14 residues. Germline V CDR1 and CDR2: SNHLY, FYNNEI. Trimming shortened V by 6 bases and J by 11 bases, and 22 bases separated the two germline ends.

This clonotype showed up many times. The chain uses TRBV6-1 and TRBJ1-5, with TRBD1 identical over 7 bases. CDR3 size: 16 residues. The J segment lost 2 bases and the V segment lost 2 bases, leaving 6 bases of the junction unmatched. Germline V gene lookup returns CDR1 MNHNS and CDR2 SASEGT. As DNA, the CDR3 is TGTGCCAGCAGTGAATTCGGCAGGGGGGGCAATCAGCCCCAGCATTTT. As protein: CASSEFGRGGNQPQHF.

This clonotype has only a few counts. V is TRBV12-3 or TRBV12-4 and J is TRBJ2-3; unclear D gene. The V gene lost 8 bases and the J gene lost 7 bases, with 4 bases spanning the gap. The CDR3 has 9 amino acids. CDR3 loop: CASGYTQYF. The CDR3 DNA is TGTGCCAGCGGGTATACGCAGTATTTT.

This chain uses TRBV6-5 with TRBJ1-1, with D perhaps TRBD1 (6 bases). V lost 2 bases and J lost 0, with 13 bases in between. This CDR3 is 16 amino acids long. Per germline, CDR1 MNHEY and CDR2 SVGAGI. The CDR3 is CASSYATGQMNTEAFF. As DNA, the CDR3 is TGTGCCAGCAGTTACGCAACTGGACAGATGAACACTGAAGCTTTCTTT.

This clonotype was counted ten times or more. CDR3 sequence (DNA): TGTGCCAGCAGCTTTATGACAGGGGAAGAGACCCAGTACTTC. This translates into CASSFMTGEETQYF. This rearrangement joins TRBV7-2 to TRBJ2-5, with 8 bases that match TRBD1. This CDR3 region has 14 residues. Germline assignment: CDR1 SGHTA and CDR2 FQGNSA. V was pared by 3 bases and J by 3 bases, with 3 bases of the junction left unmatched.

This clonotype was seen many times. V usage is TRBV6-1 and J usage is TRBJ2-1; 9 positions match TRBD2. The ends lost 8 bases at V and 4 bases at J; junction bases unmatched: 9. CDR3 length: 15 residues. CDR1 and CDR2 (germline): MNHNS, SASEGT. This CDR3 reads CASRFGGRAYNEQFF. The CDR3 DNA reads TGTGCCAGCCGTTTTGGCGGGAGGGCATACAATGAGCAGTTCTTC.

This clonotype has more than one count but fewer than ten. The chain has TRBV7-8 and TRBJ2-3; D might be TRBD2 (6 bases). The CDR3 has 19 residues. Trimming stripped 8 bases from V and 3 bases from J, with 30 bases between. CDR1 is SGHVS and CDR2 is FQNEAQ in the germline V gene. CDR3 nucleotides: TGTGCCAGCTCACCTCAACTACGACTAGATACTATGGGGACAGATACGCAGTATTTT. The encoded protein is CASSPQLRLDTMGTDTQYF.

In its sample, this clonotype was seen once. This chain connects TRBV7-9 to TRBJ2-7; TRBD2 aligns across 9 bases. Germline V gene sequence: CDR1 SEHNR, CDR2 FQNEAQ (reference sequence). This CDR3 has 15 residues. CDR3 DNA: TGTGCTACCGGTTGGCGGGAGGGTGGTGCCTACGAGCAGTACTTC. Its translation is CATGWREGGAYEQYF.

This clonotype was counted at least ten times. The chain employs TRBV12-3 or TRBV12-4 and TRBJ2-7; TRBD1 might be the D (5 bases). There are 14 residues in the CDR3. V shed 2 bases and J shed 2 bases, with 10 bases lying between them. CDR3 sequence (DNA): TGTGCCAGCAGTTTACAGGGTGCTACCTACGAGCAGTACTTC. Its translation is CASSLQGATYEQYF.

At least ten counts were recorded for this clonotype. The chain is built from TRBV5-1 and TRBJ2-2; tentatively, D is TRBD1 (6 bases). There are 15 residues in the CDR3. Germline loops: CDR1 SGHRS, CDR2 YFSETQ. Between the trimmed V and J ends, which lost 8 bases and 2 bases, there was a span of 16 bases. As DNA, the CDR3 is TGCGCCAGTAACCCCAGGACAGACAACACCGGGGAGCTGTTTTTT. Translation gives CASNPRTDNTGELFF.

This clonotype occurred many times. The rearrangement links TRBV5-1 to TRBJ2-7; TRBD2 aligns across 12 bases. CDR3 length: 14 residues. V trimming: 4 bases; J trimming: 5 bases; junction bases outside the gene matches: 4. Germline V gene sequence: CDR1 SGHRS, CDR2 YFSETQ. The CDR3 is CASSIGLAGNEQYF. The CDR3 nucleotides read TGCGCCAGCAGCATTGGACTAGCGGGAAACGAGCAGTACTTC.

With respect to this clonotype: A much larger clonotype is one base distant, so this may be a read error. This chain uses TRBV20-1 with TRBJ2-7; D is undetermined. The CDR3 sequence is 11 residues long. The germline V gene has CDR1 DFQATT and CDR2 SNEGSKA (reference sequence). CDR3 loop: CSAPHGYEQHF. Here the CDR3 DNA reads TGCAGTGCCCCTCATGGCTACGAGCAGCACTTC.

Ten or more counts support this clonotype. The chain recombines TRBV11-3 with TRBJ2-1; possible D gene TRBD1, 6 bases. The CDR3 is 15 amino acids. Germline lookup yields CDR1 SGHNT and CDR2 YENEEA. V lost 1 base to trimming and J lost 8 bases, with 15 bases between them. The CDR3 nucleotides read TGTGCCAGCAGCTTAGGCGTAAACCCAGGGGATGAGCAGTTCTTC. Residues: CASSLGVNPGDEQFF.

This chain joins TRBV29-1 and TRBJ1-2; 7 bases fit TRBD1. Per the germline V gene, CDR1 is SQVTM and CDR2 is ANQGSEA. This CDR3 has 13 residues. The J segment lost 4 bases and the V segment lost 3 bases, leaving 5 bases of the junction unmatched. This CDR3 is CSVEGQPLYGYTF. In DNA, the CDR3 is TGCAGCGTTGAGGGACAGCCCCTCTATGGCTACACCTTC.

This clonotype appeared a few times. It may be a read error: a sequence one base away is much more abundant. The chain recombines TRBV18 with TRBJ2-7; D unclear. CDR1 is KGHSH, CDR2 LQKENI, per germline. There are 14 residues in the CDR3. The CDR3 reads CVSSPQERTYEQYF. The DNA for the CDR3 is TGTGTCAGCTCACCTCAGGAGCGCACCTACGAGCAGTACTTC.

This clonotype was detected many times. The V and J genes are TRBV30 and TRBJ1-5; D gene ambiguous. The CDR3 runs to 13 residues. Germline CDR1 reads GTSNPN; CDR2 reads SVGIG (reference sequence). The V and J ends lost 0 bases and 5 bases respectively, with 8 bases between them. This CDR3 is CAWSVSVDQPQHF. In DNA form, the CDR3 reads TGTGCCTGGAGTGTATCGGTCGATCAGCCCCAGCATTTT.

This clonotype was seen many times. This CDR3 reads CASSGLSIYYEQYF. The CDR3 DNA reads as TGTGCCAGCAGCGGATTATCAATCTACTACGAGCAGTACTTC. This chain joins TRBV5-5 and TRBJ2-7; D not certain. Germline V CDR1 and CDR2: SGHKS, YYEKEE (reference sequence). The CDR3 consists of 14 residues. Trimming stripped 4 bases from V and 3 bases from J, with 14 bases between. Full variable domain (missing parts from reference TRBV5-5 and TRBJ2-7): DAGVTQSPTHLIKTRGQQVTLRCSPISGHKSVSWYQQVLGQGPQFIFQYYEKEERGRGNFPDRFSARQFPNYSSELNVNALLLGDSALYLCASSGLSIYYEQYFGPGTRLTVT.

Only a few counts were recorded for this clonotype. This rearrangement joins TRBV6-1 to TRBJ1-2, with D tentatively TRBD1 (6 bases). CDR1 MNHNS and CDR2 SASEGT come from the germline V gene. Trimming removed 7 bases from V and 3 bases from J, with 9 bases in between. The CDR3 runs to 12 residues. CDR3 in amino acids: CASTGAHYGYTF. CDR3 bases: TGTGCCAGCACAGGGGCTCACTATGGCTACACCTTC.

This clonotype showed up just a few times. The CDR3 loop reads CAPEGQGPLRSNQPQHF. The CDR3 DNA reads TGTGCTCCCGAGGGGCAGGGCCCCCTCAGGAGCAATCAGCCCCAGCATTTT. The chain couples TRBV12-5 to TRBJ1-5; maybe TRBD1 (5 bases). The CDR3 consists of 17 residues. Between the trimmed V and J ends, which lost 11 bases and 1 base, there was a span of 24 bases. Germline V gives CDR1 LGHNT, CDR2 FRNRAP.

This clonotype was counted at least ten times. The rearrangement uses TRBV12-3 or TRBV12-4 and TRBJ2-3; 12 bases agree with TRBD2. Trimming cost V 7 bases and J 1 base; bases outside gene matches: 12. The CDR3 sequence is 18 residues long. CDR3 DNA sequence: TGTGCCAGCAAGCCCGGGACTAGCGGGCGCTGGGGCACAGATACGCAGTATTTT. Amino acids: CASKPGTSGRWGTDTQYF.

This clonotype was seen many times. V usage is TRBV7-3 and J usage is TRBJ1-2, with D tentatively TRBD1 (5 bases). Trimming left V 3 bases short and J 5 bases short, with 10 bases between. Germline values: CDR1 SGHTA, CDR2 FQGTGA. This CDR3 comprises 13 residues. The CDR3: CASSFDSLYGYTF. CDR3 sequence (DNA): TGTGCCAGCAGCTTCGACAGTCTGTATGGCTACACCTTC.

This clonotype has a handful of counts. J is TRBJ2-2 and V is TRBV30, with a possible D match to TRBD2 (6 bases). Trimming took 3 bases from V and 1 from J, leaving 6 bases between them. Germline V gene sequence: CDR1 GTSNPN, CDR2 SVGIG (reference sequence). The CDR3 sequence is 13 residues long. CDR3 sequence (DNA): TGTGCCTGGAGAGCGGGGAACACCGGGGAGCTGTTTTTT. Translation: CAWRAGNTGELFF. Combining the CDR3 with reference TRBV30 and TRBJ2-2 gives the whole variable domain SQTIHQWPATLVQPVGSPLSLECTVEGTSNPNLYWYRQAAGRGLQLLFYSVGIGQISSEVPQNLSASRPQDRQFILSSKKLLLSDSGFYLCAWRAGNTGELFFGEGSRLTVL.

This clonotype was counted many times. The chain links TRBV27 to TRBJ2-7, with 7 bases matching TRBD1. This CDR3 region has 15 residues. After removal of 2 bases from V and 3 bases from J, the junction contained 7 bases not matched to a gene. Germline-derived CDR1 and CDR2 are MNHEY and SMNVEV (reference sequence). Written as DNA, the CDR3 is TGTGCCAGCAGTTTACGACCGGGACAGCACTACGAGCAGTACTTC. It specifies CASSLRPGQHYEQYF.

In this sample, this clonotype turned up a few times. This rearrangement joins TRBV25-1 to TRBJ2-3, with 9 nucleotides matching TRBD2. V gave up 1 base and J gave up 7 bases; unmatched junction bases: 12. CDR1 MGHDK and CDR2 SYGVNS come from the germline V gene. The length of the CDR3 is 17 residues. CDR3 DNA sequence: TGTGCCAGCAGTGAATTGGTGCTCGCGGGAGGGCCGAATACGCAGTATTTT. This translates into CASSELVLAGGPNTQYF. Looking up the rest from reference TRBV25-1 and TRBJ2-3 gives the full variable domain: EADIYQTPRYLVIGTGKKITLECSQTMGHDKMYWYQQDPGMELHLIHYSYGVNSTEKGDLSSESTVSRIRTEHFPLTLESARPSHTSQYLCASSELVLAGGPNTQYFGPGTRLTVL.